Detailed here is one T cell receptor (beta chain). This clone was detected once. Its antigen specificity is not known. No base quality values were provided; no much bigger clone lies one nucleotide off. The data originate from a study of shared clonotypes between healthy human individuals (dated by TCRdb to about 2020). A note on the overall study: Two women and a few men aged 18 to 49 years were included in the cohort. For each donor, CD4 naive and CD4 memory were each run on three plates, CD8 naive on two plates, and CD8 memory on one plate. The study deeply sequenced blood TCR repertoires of about five healthy adults to estimate repertoire size and the extent of clonotype sharing between individuals. Different laboratories and diverse techniques were used to prepare libraries and sequence TCR repertoires, to increase sequencing depth and limit assay-specific biases. Leukapheresis yielded between about 0.8 and 8.9 billion PBMCs per donor.

Using the deep immunoSEQ assay, multiplex PCR amplified TCR CDR3 regions from genomic DNA. Extracted genomic DNA from each cell subset was distributed evenly across all wells of several immunoSEQ 96-well plates, and each plate was treated as a replicate. Each replicate PCR for sorted subsets received roughly 0.2 ug genomic DNA, equal to about 30,000 T cell genomes. Purified libraries were quantified with a Qubit 3.0 fluorometer, sized on a Bioanalyzer 2100, and re-quantified with the KAPA Library Quantification kit. Each immunoSEQ 96-well plate was sequenced on its own single-read 150-cycle Illumina NextSeq 550 flow cell. The authors' analysis ran thus. Because only junctional sequences without quality scores were contained in the immunoSEQ output, filtering matching that applied to full-length reads could not be performed. To assign V/J genes and CDR3, sequences were annotated against IMGT germline references using PyIR, a Python wrapper for IgBLAST v1.9. Reads were removed for weak V/J assignments (E-value above 1e-6), missing CDR3, stop codons, out-of-frame junctions, or ambiguous translated residues. V3J clonotypes were defined as sequences sharing the same inferred V gene, J gene, and CDR3 amino acid sequence. The percentage overlap between two repertoires was calculated by dividing the number of shared unique clonotypes by the size of the smaller repertoire. Richness of each repertoire was evaluated using RTK rarefaction, the Chao1 estimator, and Recon v2.1 estimates of unobserved clonotypes. OLGA was used to compute generation probabilities for all TCRbeta clonotypes that the gDNA method yielded from a handful of donors. In its TCRdb copy, this immuneACCESS table keeps in-frame sequences only and misses some clones. Where compared with another copy, unresolved V genes explain less than half of these, and the others have no known cause. For V, J and clone size, that table is used; D and trimming come from the DNA. Here the sample has roughly 2.1 million clones; approximately 94% occur a single time. The ten largest clones add up to around 1.7% of the sample.

The investigation overall reported the following: Sharing across a few donors was observed for approximately 5% of naive CD4, over 3% of naive CD8, 2.3% of memory CD4, and about 0.4% of memory CD8 clonotypes. Higher generation probabilities were observed for clonotypes shared by all four sorted-subset donors than for non-shared clonotypes. Naive subsets generally had larger estimated clonotype richness than memory subsets did. Only blood was sampled, and tissue TCR repertoires likely differ from those in blood. The small number of donors limited the genetic and exposure-history diversity represented. Based on pairwise subsampling, the degree of clonotype sharing among donors was expected to be affected by sequencing depth. Incomplete sequencing was indicated by rarefaction of sorted-subset datasets, despite the large sequencing depth.

V and J are truncated by 7 bases and 1 base respectively, leaving an intervening sequence of 13 bases. CDR1 and CDR2 were assigned from the germline V gene (reference sequence) as LNHDA and SQIVND. Spanning cysteine to phenylalanine, the CDR3 consists of 14 amino acids. The read is trimmed to its CDR3 DNA, 42 bases read in frame from base 1. CD8 naive samples consisted of CD45RO-negative cells that were positively selected for CCR7, yielding a CD45RA+CCR7+ population without TemRA cells. Donors were healthy HIV-negative adults with no recently reported acute infections or vaccinations. Only Caucasian adults living in Nashville, Tennessee, USA were represented among the donors. Blood was obtained by leukapheresis, after which PBMCs were separated by Ficoll-Histopaque density gradient centrifugation and cryopreserved in liquid nitrogen vapor phase. Analytical flow cytometry was used to check the purity and quantity of each magnetically sorted T cell population. Genomic DNA was isolated from every sorted fraction and measured by UV absorbance on a Nanodrop 2000c.

Sequences were obtained from naive CD8+ T cells from PBMCs. The cell subset or site label on this specimen signifies: CD45RA+CCR7+. The sequence derives from a man aged 18 to 29 in good health. Some clones in this sample may be carry-over from other donors' samples. The chain was built from TRBV19 and TRBJ1-1; TRBD1 is perhaps the D gene, given 6 matching bases. The base sequence is TGTGCCAGTATTGTTGGGGGGGCGAACACTGAAGCTTTCTTT. Its translation reads: CASIVGGANTEAFF.